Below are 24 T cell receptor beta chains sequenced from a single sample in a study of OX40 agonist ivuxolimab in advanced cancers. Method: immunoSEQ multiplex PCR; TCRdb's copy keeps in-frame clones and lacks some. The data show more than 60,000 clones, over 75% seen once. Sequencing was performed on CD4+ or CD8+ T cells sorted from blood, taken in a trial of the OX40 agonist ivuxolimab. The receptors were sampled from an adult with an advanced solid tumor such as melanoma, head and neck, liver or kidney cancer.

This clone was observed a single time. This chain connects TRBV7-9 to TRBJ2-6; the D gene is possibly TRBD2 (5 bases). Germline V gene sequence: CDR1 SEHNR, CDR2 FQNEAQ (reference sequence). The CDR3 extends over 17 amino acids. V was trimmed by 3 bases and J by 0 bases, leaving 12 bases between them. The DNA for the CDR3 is TGTGCCAGCAGCTTCGATTCCGGGATCTCTGGGGCCAACGTCCTGACTTTC. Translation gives CASSFDSGISGANVLTF.

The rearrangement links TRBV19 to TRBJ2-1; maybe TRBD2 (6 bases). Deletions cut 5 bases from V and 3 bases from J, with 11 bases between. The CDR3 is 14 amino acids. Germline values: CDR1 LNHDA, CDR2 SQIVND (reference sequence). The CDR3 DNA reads TGTGCCAGTAGTTCATACGGGGGCTACAATGAGCAGTTCTTC. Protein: CASSSYGGYNEQFF.

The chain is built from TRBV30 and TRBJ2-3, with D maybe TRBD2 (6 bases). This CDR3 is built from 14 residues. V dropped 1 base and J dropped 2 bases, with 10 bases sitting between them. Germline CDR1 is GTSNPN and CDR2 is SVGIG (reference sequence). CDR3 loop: CAWSGLASTDTQYF. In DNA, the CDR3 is TGTGCCTGGAGTGGGCTAGCGTCCACAGATACGCAGTATTTT.

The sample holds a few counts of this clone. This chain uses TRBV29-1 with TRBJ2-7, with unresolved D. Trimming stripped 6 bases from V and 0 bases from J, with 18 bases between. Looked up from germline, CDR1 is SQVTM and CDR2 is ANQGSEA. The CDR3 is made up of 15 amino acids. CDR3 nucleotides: TGCAGCGTAGTGTTTCGTGGGCGGAGCTCCTACGAGCAGTACTTC. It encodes CSVVFRGRSSYEQYF.

CDR3 residues: CASSDGEGASYNEQFF. The CDR3 nucleotides are TGTGCCAGCAGTGACGGCGAGGGGGCGTCCTACAATGAGCAGTTCTTC. The gene calls are TRBV6-4 and TRBJ2-1, with 7 bases matching TRBD1. CDR1 and CDR2 from the germline V gene are MRHNA and SNTAGT. With 2 bases clipped from V and 1 base from J, the junction kept 5 bases outside the gene matches. The CDR3 totals 16 residues.

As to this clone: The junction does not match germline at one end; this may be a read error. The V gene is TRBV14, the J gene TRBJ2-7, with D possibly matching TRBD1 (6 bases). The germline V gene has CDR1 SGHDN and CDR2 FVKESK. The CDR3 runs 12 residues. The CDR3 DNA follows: TGTGCCAGCAACCAAGGGGGTATCGAGCAGTACTTC. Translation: CASNQGGIEQYF.

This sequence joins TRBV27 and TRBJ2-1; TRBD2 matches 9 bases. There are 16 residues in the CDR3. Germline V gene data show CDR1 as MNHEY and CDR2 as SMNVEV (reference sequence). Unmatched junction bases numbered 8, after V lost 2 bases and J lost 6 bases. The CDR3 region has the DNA TGTGCCAGCAGTTTACTAGGCGGGGGGGCCATCAATGAGCAGTTCTTC. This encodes CASSLLGGGAINEQFF.

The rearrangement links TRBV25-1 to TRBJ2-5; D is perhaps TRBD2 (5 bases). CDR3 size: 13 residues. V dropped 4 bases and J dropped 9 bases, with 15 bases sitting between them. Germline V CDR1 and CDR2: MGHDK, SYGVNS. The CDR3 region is CASSAGGLRAQYF. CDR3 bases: TGTGCCAGCAGTGCCGGAGGCCTGAGGGCCCAGTACTTC. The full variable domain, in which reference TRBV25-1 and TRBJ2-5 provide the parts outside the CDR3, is EADIYQTPRYLVIGTGKKITLECSQTMGHDKMYWYQQDPGMELHLIHYSYGVNSTEKGDLSSESTVSRIRTEHFPLTLESARPSHTSQYLCASSAGGLRAQYFGPGTRLLVL.

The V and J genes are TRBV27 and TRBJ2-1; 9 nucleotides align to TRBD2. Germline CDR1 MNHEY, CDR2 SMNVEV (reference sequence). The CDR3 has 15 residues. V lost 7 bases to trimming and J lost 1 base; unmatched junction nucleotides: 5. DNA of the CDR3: TGTGCCAGCAACCCCCTAGCGGGGTCCTACAATGAGCAGTTCTTC. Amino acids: CASNPLAGSYNEQFF.

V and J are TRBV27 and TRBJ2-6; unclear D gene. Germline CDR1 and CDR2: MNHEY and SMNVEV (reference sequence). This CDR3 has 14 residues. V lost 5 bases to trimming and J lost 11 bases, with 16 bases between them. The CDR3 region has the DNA TGTGCCAGCAGTCACCGTCGTTTACCTGACGTCCTGACTTTC. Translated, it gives CASSHRRLPDVLTF. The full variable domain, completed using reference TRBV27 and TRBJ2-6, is EAQVTQNPRYLITVTGKKLTVTCSQNMNHEYMSWYRQDPGLGLRQIYYSMNVEVTDKGDVPEGYKVSRKEKRNFPLILESPSPNQTSLYFCASSHRRLPDVLTFGAGSRLTVL.

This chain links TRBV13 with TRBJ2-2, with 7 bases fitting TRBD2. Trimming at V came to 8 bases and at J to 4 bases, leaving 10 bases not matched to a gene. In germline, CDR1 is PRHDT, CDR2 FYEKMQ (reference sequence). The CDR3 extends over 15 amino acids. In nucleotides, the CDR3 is TGTGCCAGCTCGCGACTAGCCGAGAGCACCGGGGAGCTGTTTTTT. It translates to CASSRLAESTGELFF.

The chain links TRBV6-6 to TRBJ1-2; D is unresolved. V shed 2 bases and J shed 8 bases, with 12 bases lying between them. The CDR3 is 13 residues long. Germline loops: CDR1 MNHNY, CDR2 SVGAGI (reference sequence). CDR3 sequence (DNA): TGTGCCAGCAGTTACCCGTGGGGAGAAGGCTACACCTTC. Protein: CASSYPWGEGYTF.

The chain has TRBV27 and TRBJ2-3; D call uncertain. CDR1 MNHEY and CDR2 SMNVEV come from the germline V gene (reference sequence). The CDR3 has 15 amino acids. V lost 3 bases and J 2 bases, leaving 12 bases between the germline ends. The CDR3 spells CASSFTAEYTDTQYF. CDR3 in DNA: TGTGCCAGCAGTTTTACGGCGGAGTACACAGATACGCAGTATTTT.

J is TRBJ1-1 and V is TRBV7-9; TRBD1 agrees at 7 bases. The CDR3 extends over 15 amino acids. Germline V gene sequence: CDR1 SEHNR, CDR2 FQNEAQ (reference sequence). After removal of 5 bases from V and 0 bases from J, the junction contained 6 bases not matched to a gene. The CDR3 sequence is CASSAPGQMNTEAFF. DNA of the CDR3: TGTGCCAGCAGCGCTCCGGGACAGATGAACACTGAAGCTTTCTTT.

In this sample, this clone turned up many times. This CDR3 is CASSPTSGAEETQYF. The DNA for the CDR3 is TGCGCCAGCAGCCCGACTAGCGGTGCTGAAGAGACCCAGTACTTC. V usage is TRBV5-1 and J usage is TRBJ2-5; the match to TRBD2 covers 9 bases. CDR1 and CDR2 (germline): SGHRS, YFSETQ. The CDR3 loop spans 15 amino acids. Trimming removed 4 bases from V and 3 bases from J; junction bases left unmatched: 7.

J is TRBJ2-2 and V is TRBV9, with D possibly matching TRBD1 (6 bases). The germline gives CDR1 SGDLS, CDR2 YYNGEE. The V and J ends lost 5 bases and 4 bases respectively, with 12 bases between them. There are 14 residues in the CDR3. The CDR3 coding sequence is TGTGCCAGCAGACCAGGGGTGGGCACCGGGGAGCTGTTTTTT. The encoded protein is CASRPGVGTGELFF.

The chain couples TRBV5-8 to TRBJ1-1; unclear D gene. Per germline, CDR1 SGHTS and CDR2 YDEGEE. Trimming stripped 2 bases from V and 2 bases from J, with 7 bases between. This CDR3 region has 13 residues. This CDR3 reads CASSFGRNTEAFF. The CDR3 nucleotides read TGTGCCAGCAGCTTCGGCAGAAACACTGAAGCTTTCTTT.

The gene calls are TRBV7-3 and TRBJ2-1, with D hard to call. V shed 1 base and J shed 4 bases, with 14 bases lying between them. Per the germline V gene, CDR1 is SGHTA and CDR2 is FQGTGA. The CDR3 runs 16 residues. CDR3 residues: CASSLMGFGLYNEQFF. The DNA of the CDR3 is TGTGCCAGCAGCTTAATGGGTTTTGGCCTTTACAATGAGCAGTTCTTC. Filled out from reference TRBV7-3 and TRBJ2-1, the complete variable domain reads GAGVSQTPSNKVTEKGKYVELRCDPISGHTALYWYRQSLGQGPEFLIYFQGTGAADDSGLPNDRFFAVRPEGSVSTLKIQRTERGDSAVYLCASSLMGFGLYNEQFFGPGTRLTVL.

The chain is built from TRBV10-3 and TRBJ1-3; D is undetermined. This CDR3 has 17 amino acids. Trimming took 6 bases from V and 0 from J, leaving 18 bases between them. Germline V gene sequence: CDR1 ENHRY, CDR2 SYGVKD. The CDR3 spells CAIRETENYNSGNTIYF. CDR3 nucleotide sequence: TGTGCCATCAGGGAAACAGAGAATTACAACTCTGGAAACACCATATATTTT.

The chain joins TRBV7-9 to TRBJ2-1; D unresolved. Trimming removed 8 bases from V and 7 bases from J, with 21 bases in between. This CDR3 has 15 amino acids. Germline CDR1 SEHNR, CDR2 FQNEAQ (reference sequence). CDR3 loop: CASYDGISGSNEQFF. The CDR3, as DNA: TGTGCCAGCTACGATGGTATTAGTGGCTCGAATGAGCAGTTCTTC.

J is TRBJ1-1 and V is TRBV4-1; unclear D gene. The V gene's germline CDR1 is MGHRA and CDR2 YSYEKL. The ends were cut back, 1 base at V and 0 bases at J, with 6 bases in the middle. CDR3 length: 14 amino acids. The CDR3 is CASSQVILNTEAFF. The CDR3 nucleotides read TGCGCCAGCAGCCAAGTGATCTTGAACACTGAAGCTTTCTTT.

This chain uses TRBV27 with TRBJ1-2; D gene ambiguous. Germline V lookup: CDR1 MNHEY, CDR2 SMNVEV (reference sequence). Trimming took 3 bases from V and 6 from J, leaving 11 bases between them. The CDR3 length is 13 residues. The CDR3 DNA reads TGTGCCAGCAGTTTCGGGCCGCGCAATGGCTACACCTTC. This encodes CASSFGPRNGYTF.

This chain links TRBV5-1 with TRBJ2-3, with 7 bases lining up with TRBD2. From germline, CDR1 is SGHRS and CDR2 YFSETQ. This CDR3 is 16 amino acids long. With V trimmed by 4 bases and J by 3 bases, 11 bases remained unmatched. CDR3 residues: CASSRAGEPITDTQYF. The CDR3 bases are TGCGCCAGCAGCCGGGCGGGGGAGCCCATTACAGATACGCAGTATTTT. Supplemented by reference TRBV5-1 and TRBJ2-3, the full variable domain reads KAGVTQTPRYLIKTRGQQVTLSCSPISGHRSVSWYQQTPGQGLQFLFEYFSETQRNKGNFPGRFSGRQFSNSRSEMNVSTLELGDSALYLCASSRAGEPITDTQYFGPGTRLTVL.

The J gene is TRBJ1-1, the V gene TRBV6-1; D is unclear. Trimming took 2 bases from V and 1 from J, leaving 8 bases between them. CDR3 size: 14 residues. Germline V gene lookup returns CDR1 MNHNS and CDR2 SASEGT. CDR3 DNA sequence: TGTGCCAGCAGTGAACGTGGCACGAACACTGAAGCTTTCTTT. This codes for CASSERGTNTEAFF.